This T cell receptor (beta chain) was recorded in a study of regulatory T cells in long-lasting Graves disease (dated by TCRdb to the early 2020s). About the study as a whole: Persistent Graves' disease was defined as persistently positive TSH receptor autoantibodies together with antithyroid drug treatment for over 5 years. Peripheral blood TCR sequencing and RNA sequencing compared persistent Graves' disease patients with newly diagnosed Graves' disease patients. The study was conducted in China and was registered as a clinical trial. TCR sequencing covered approximately 13 persistent and about 20 newly diagnosed Graves' disease patients, 33 samples in total. Persistent Graves' disease patients in the clinical cohort had taken antithyroid drugs for about 10.3 years on average.

Library method: multiplex PCR. The data were produced on an Illumina HiSeq 4000. CDR3 regions were amplified by Arm-PCR with iRepertoire HTBI primers to construct TCR beta libraries. Before sequencing, the PCR products went through gel purification. The original pipeline was this. A total of under 80 TRBV and under 15 TRBJ segments were identified across samples and were used for gene usage analysis of CDR3 amino acid clonotypes. COPE and FqMerger were used to merge the filtered high-quality paired reads into contigs. BLAST was used to align contigs to the IMGT TRBV, TRBD and TRBJ reference genes, and CDR3 was defined following IMGT. Any clonotype with a frequency above 0.1% was classified as a highly expanded clone. Repertoire diversity was measured by Shannon entropy, and V-J evenness by the Gini coefficient. A clonotype found in more than one individual was treated as public. The public sequencing data were trimmed at Q25 with fastp and processed into clonotypes with MiXCR by TCRdb, which kept only in-frame beta chains. Identical CDR3 proteins give one entry, which carries the most common genes and DNA. What appears here as the V and J calls and clone size reflects TCRdb's work, not the paper's. This sample holds around 460,000 distinct CDR3 sequences; approximately 21% were observed only once. 7.1% of the sample goes to the ten largest clones.

This clonotype came up many times. The antigen this receptor binds is unknown. No much larger clone is present one base from it, and per-base qualities are unavailable. Its CDR3 holds 15 amino acids, cysteine through phenylalanine. Here the CDR3 DNA is all that survives: 45 bases in frame from base 1. V lost 10 bases and J lost 0 bases; the stretch between them is 18 bases long. For CDR1 and CDR2, the germline V gene lists SNHLY and FYNNEI. Sample time point, as interpreted from the label and publication: persistent/refractory GD, antithyroid drugs over 5 years with positive TRAb. For both TCR sequencing and RNA sequencing, RNA was extracted from PBMCs in TRIzol. Graves' disease was diagnosed according to American Thyroid Association guidelines. The patients came from an endocrinology department in Xi'an, China. Each patient gave roughly 10 milliliters of peripheral blood, collected in an EDTA anticoagulant tube. Ficoll Paque Plus density gradient separation was used to isolate PBMCs, and no further T cell sorting was done. An Agilent 2100 Bioanalyzer and agarose gel were used to check RNA quality, and a NanoDrop 2000 was used to measure RNA concentration.

What the study reported, not specific to this receptor: Compared with newly diagnosed patients, patients with persistent Graves' disease had lower TCR Shannon entropy and fewer highly expanded clones, which suggests clonal expansion. Only peripheral blood was studied, because thyroid tissue, the primary lesion, was inaccessible. Only the TCR beta chain was sequenced and analyzed. TRBV28, TRBJ1-2 and TRBJ2-5 were preferentially used in persistent disease, while TRBV20-1 and TRBJ2-1 were favored in newly diagnosed disease. The authors acknowledged the small sample size as a limitation that may reduce accuracy. Persistent patients shared more public clonotypes among themselves (around 3,000) than newly diagnosed patients did (more than 950).

The V and J segments used are TRBV2 and TRBJ1-1; TRBD1 could be the D gene, as 6 bases match. Sequenced material: peripheral blood mononuclear cells (PBMCs), taken when the disease was refractory, from a patient treated with antithyroid drugs. The receptor was derived from a female donor with Graves disease. The nucleotide sequence is TGTGCCATCCATTGGAGGGGGGAAATGAACACTGAAGCTTTCTTT. Translated, it reads CAIHWRGEMNTEAFF.